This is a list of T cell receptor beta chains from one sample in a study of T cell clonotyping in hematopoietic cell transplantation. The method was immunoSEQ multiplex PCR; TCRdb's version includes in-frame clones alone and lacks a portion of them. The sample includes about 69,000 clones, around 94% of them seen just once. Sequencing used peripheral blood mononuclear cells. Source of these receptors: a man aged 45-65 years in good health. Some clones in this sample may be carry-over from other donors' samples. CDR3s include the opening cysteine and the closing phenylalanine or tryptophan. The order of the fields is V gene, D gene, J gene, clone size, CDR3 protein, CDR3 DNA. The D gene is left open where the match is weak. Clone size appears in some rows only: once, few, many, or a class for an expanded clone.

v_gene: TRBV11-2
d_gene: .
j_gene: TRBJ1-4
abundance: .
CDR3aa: CASSSPPGKPFF
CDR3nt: TGTGCCAGCAGCTCGCCGCCAGGGAAGCCGTTTTTT

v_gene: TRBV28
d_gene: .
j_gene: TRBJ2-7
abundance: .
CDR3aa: CASSLRAYEQYF
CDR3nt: TGTGCCAGCAGCCTGAGAGCCTACGAGCAGTACTTC

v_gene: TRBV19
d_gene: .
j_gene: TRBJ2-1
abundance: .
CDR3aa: CASSIGGTSVNEQFF
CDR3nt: TGTGCCAGTAGTATAGGCGGGACCAGCGTCAATGAGCAGTTCTTC

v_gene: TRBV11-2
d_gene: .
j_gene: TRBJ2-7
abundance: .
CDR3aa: CASSLIGTYEQYF
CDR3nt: TGTGCCAGCAGCTTAATAGGTACCTACGAGCAGTACTTC

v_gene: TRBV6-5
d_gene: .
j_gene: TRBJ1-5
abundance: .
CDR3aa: CASSYSRRGQPQHF
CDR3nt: TGTGCCAGCAGTTACTCTAGGCGAGGTCAGCCCCAGCATTTT

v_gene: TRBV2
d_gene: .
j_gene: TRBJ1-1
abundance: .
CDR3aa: CASSEQLGNTEAFF
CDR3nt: TGTGCCAGCAGTGAACAGTTGGGTAACACTGAAGCTTTCTTT

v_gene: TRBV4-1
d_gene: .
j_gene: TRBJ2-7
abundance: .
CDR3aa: CASSQPGTNYEQYF
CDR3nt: TGCGCCAGCAGCCAACCCGGGACAAACTACGAGCAGTACTTC

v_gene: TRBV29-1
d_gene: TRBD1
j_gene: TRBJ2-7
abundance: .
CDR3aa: CSVGQGSTYEQYF
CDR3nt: TGCAGCGTCGGACAGGGTAGCACCTACGAGCAGTACTTC

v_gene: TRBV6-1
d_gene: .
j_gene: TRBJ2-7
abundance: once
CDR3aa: CASSTGSYEQYF
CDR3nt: TGTGCCAGCAGTACGGGAAGTTACGAGCAGTACTTC

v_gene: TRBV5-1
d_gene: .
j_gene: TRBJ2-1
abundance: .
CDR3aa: CASSRTGHNEQFF
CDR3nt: TGCGCCAGCAGTCGGACGGGACACAATGAGCAGTTCTTC

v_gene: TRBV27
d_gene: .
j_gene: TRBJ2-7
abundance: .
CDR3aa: CASSFHGDIYEQYF
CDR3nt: TGTGCCAGCAGTTTCCATGGGGATATCTACGAGCAGTACTTC

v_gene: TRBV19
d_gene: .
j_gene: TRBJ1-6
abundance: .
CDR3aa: CASRGQQVYSPLHF
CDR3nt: TGTGCCAGTAGAGGACAGCAGGTCTATTCACCCCTCCACTTT

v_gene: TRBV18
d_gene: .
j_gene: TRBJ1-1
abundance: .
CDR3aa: CASSWDPRGTEAFF
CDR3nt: TGTGCCAGCTCCTGGGACCCTAGGGGCACTGAAGCTTTCTTT

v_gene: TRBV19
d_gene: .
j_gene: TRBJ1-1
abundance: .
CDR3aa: CASSTTGVTEAFF
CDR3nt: TGTGCCAGTAGTACGACAGGAGTCACTGAAGCTTTCTTT

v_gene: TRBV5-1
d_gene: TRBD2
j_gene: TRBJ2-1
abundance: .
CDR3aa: CASSLSGTSGVGEQFF
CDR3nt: TGCGCCAGCAGCTTATCCGGGACTAGCGGGGTTGGTGAGCAGTTCTTC

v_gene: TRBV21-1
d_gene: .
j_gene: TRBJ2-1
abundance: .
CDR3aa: CASRPGQVFF
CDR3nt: TGTGCCAGCAGGCCGGGACAGGTATTCTTC

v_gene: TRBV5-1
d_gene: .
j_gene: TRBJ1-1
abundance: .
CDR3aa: CASSLDIRFTEAFF
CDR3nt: TGCGCCAGCAGCCTGGACATTAGGTTCACTGAAGCTTTCTTT

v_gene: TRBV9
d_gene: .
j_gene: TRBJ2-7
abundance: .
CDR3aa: CASSVGGATYEQYF
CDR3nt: TGTGCCAGCAGCGTAGGCGGGGCCACCTACGAGCAGTACTTC

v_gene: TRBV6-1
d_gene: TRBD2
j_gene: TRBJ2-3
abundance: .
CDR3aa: CANSGGSADTQYF
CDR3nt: TGTGCCAATTCGGGGGGTTCGGCCGATACGCAGTATTTT

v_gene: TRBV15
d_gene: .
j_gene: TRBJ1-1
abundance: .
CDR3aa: CATSLVGTEAFF
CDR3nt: TGTGCCACCAGCTTGGTGGGCACTGAAGCTTTCTTT

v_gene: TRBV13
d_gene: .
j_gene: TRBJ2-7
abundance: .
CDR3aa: CASLRREAYEQYF
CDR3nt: TGTGCCAGCCTACGCCGGGAAGCCTACGAGCAGTACTTC

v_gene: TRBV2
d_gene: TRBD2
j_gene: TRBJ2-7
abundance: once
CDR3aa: CASRRGASGSYEQYF
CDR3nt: TGTGCCAGCCGAAGGGGCGCTAGCGGGAGTTACGAGCAGTACTTC

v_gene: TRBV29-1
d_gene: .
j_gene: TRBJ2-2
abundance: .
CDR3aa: CSVDVGETNTGELFF
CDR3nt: TGCAGCGTTGATGTTGGGGAAACGAACACCGGGGAGCTGTTTTTT

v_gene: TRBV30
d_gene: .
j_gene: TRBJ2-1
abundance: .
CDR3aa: CAWSPTDNEQFF
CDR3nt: TGTGCCTGGAGTCCGACTGACAATGAGCAGTTCTTC

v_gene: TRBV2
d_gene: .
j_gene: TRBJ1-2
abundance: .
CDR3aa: CASSGTFYGYTF
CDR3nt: TGTGCCAGCAGTGGGACATTTTATGGCTACACCTTC

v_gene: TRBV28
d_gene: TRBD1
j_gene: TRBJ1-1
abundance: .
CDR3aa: CASSSGDRGNTEAFF
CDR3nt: TGTGCCAGCAGTTCGGGGGACAGGGGGAACACTGAAGCTTTCTTT

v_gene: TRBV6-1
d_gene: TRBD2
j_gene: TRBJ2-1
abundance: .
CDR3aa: CASSEAPGTSTNEQFF
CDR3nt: TGTGCCAGCAGTGAAGCCCCCGGGACTAGCACCAATGAGCAGTTCTTC

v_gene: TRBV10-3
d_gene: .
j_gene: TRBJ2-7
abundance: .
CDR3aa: CAISDRAGSYEQYF
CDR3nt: TGTGCCATCAGTGACCGTGCGGGGTCCTACGAGCAGTACTTC